The 2 T cell receptor beta chains below were found in one sample sequenced in a study of shared clonotypes between healthy human individuals. Only in-frame clones appear in the TCRdb table, and some are missing; sequencing was by immunoSEQ multiplex PCR. The data hold approximately 2,000,000 clones, with about 93% observed a single time. Positively selected for CCR7, the CD45RO-negative cells used as naive CD8 cells excluded terminally differentiated effector memory CD45RA+ cells. The sequenced material came from naive CD8+ T cells from PBMCs. Receptor source: a man aged 18-30 years in good health. Some clones in this sample may be carry-over from other donors' samples.

The rearrangement joins TRBV2 to TRBJ1-5, with D unclear. The CDR3 runs to 17 residues. V gave up 4 bases and J gave up 0 bases, with 16 bases separating them. In germline, CDR1 is SNHLY, CDR2 FYNNEI. The CDR3 region has the DNA TGTGCCAGCAGTGTTGGGTTCCAGGATCATAGCAATCAGCCCCAGCATTTT. Protein: CASSVGFQDHSNQPQHF. Variable domain in full (rest from reference TRBV2 and TRBJ1-5): EPEVTQTPSHQVTQMGQEVILRCVPISNHLYFYWYRQILGQKVEFLVSFYNNEISEKSEIFDDQFSVERPDGSNFTLKIRSTKLEDSAMYFCASSVGFQDHSNQPQHFGDGTRLSIL.

The rearrangement links TRBV2 to TRBJ2-7; D is ambiguous. This CDR3 region has 14 residues. Trimming removed 3 bases from V and 3 bases from J, with 12 bases in between. CDR1 is SNHLY and CDR2 is FYNNEI in the germline V gene. The CDR3 coding sequence is TGTGCCAGCAGTGATCATGGCAGATTCTACGAGCAGTACTTC. This encodes CASSDHGRFYEQYF.